This TCR beta chain was documented in a study of CD8+ T cells in alopecia areata. Study-wide findings and caveats: While tofacitinib was given, many expanded lesional clones persisted in scalp and blood.

A word on this clone: Its antigen remains unknown.

Treatment described: oral pan-JAK inhibitor, 5-10 mg twice daily. Lesional scalp punch biopsies and peripheral blood were collected from alopecia areata patients. RNA was isolated and reverse transcribed to cDNA, the sequencing template. Sequencing was performed with immunoSEQ multiplex PCR; in TCRdb, only in-frame clones are kept and a portion is missing. The table includes about 220,000 clones, around 57% detected once. Trimming cost V 0 bases and J 0 bases, with 15 bases left between them. This CDR3 contains 19 residues. Germline loops: CDR1 LGHNA, CDR2 YSLEER. The input for sequencing was CD4+ T cells sorted from blood, taken at week 4, from a patient treated with tofacitinib. The receptor was isolated from a human donor with alopecia areata. V is TRBV4-3 and J is TRBJ2-6; D not certain. The CDR3 coding sequence is TGCGCCAGCAGCCAAGATCTTGTCATAGGTCGCTCTGGGGCCAACGTCCTGACTTTC. Translation: CASSQDLVIGRSGANVLTF.